This TCR beta chain originates from a study of T-cell memory formation after mild COVID-19. Study at large: TCR clusters showed largely donor specificity.

V lost 5 bases and J 12 bases, leaving 14 bases between the germline ends. Germline CDR1 reads DFQATT; CDR2 reads SNEGSKA (reference sequence). CDR3 length: 11 residues. This clonotype has ten or more counts. Its antigen remains unidentified. TCRdb reprocessed the 5' RACE reads with MiXCR, giving one entry per CDR3 protein. The sample holds about 120,000 distinct CDR3 sequences; 16% are singletons and the top ten take over 11%. Study-wide results and caveats: For contracting clones, CD4+ ones sat mainly in CM and EM, CD8+ in EMRA. The authors did not confirm SARS-CoV-2 specificity of second-wave clones peaking day 37.

The receptor was derived from an adult woman who had mild COVID-19 (a few samples of this study predate the infection). Cell type and time point are not known. V and J are TRBV20-1 and TRBJ2-1, with D possibly called TRBD1 or TRBD2 (5 bases each). The sequenced sample was PBMCs or a T cell subset sorted from them (not recorded which). In DNA, the CDR3 is TGCAGTGCTCAATCCCCGGGACGGCAGTTCTTC. Translating it yields CSAQSPGRQFF.